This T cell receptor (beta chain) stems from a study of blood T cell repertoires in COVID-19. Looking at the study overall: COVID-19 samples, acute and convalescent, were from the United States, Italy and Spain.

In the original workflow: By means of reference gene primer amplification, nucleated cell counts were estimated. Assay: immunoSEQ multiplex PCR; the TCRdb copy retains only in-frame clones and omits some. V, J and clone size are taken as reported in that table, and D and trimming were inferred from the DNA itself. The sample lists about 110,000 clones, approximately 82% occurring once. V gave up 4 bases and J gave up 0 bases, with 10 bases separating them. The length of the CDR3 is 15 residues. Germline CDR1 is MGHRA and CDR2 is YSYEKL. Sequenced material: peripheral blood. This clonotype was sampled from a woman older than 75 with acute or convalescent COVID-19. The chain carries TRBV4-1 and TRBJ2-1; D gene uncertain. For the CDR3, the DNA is TGCGCCAGCAGCCCTGATCCAGGCTCCTACAATGAGCAGTTCTTC. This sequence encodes CASSPDPGSYNEQFF.